Listed below are T cell receptor beta chains from one sample, sequenced in a study of cytomegalovirus exposure and HLA in healthy donors. Produced via immunoSEQ multiplex PCR; TCRdb's table is partial and in-frame only. The sample has some 150,000 clones, about nine tenths seen once. The sequenced material came from PBMCs. The receptors shown here come from a man aged 18-30 years in good health and CMV-seronegative. CDR3s include the opening cysteine and the closing phenylalanine or tryptophan. The order of the fields is J gene, V gene, CDR3 protein.

j_call: TRBJ2-7; v_call: TRBV5-3; cdr3_aa: CARSVTSLREQYF
j_call: TRBJ1-4; v_call: TRBV5-1; cdr3_aa: CASSRTGGLEKLFF
j_call: TRBJ1-5; v_call: TRBV28; cdr3_aa: CASSSFKSGGKQPQHF
j_call: TRBJ1-5; v_call: TRBV6-5; cdr3_aa: CASSRDRAEGQPQHF
j_call: TRBJ1-2; v_call: TRBV19; cdr3_aa: CASADRGQEGYTF
j_call: TRBJ2-5; v_call: TRBV7-8; cdr3_aa: CASSFWGGWREETQYF
j_call: TRBJ1-3; v_call: TRBV30; cdr3_aa: CAWQRGGNTIYF
j_call: TRBJ2-3; v_call: TRBV9; cdr3_aa: CASSGLAGLTDTQYF
j_call: TRBJ1-2; v_call: TRBV30; cdr3_aa: CAWKGDRTYYGYTF
j_call: TRBJ1-4; v_call: TRBV6-1; cdr3_aa: CASSEGTGNEKLFF
j_call: TRBJ2-7; v_call: TRBV13; cdr3_aa: CASSPGAARGLGEQYF
j_call: TRBJ2-2; v_call: TRBV5-1; cdr3_aa: CASSLGGTVNTGELFF
j_call: TRBJ2-2; v_call: TRBV4-3; cdr3_aa: CASSQVWGAGGHNGELFF
j_call: TRBJ2-2; v_call: TRBV5-5; cdr3_aa: CASAPVQAKDGELFF
j_call: TRBJ1-2; v_call: TRBV6-5; cdr3_aa: CASSYDGQGLGYTF
j_call: TRBJ2-3; v_call: TRBV6-5; cdr3_aa: CASSSSLEPGTQYF
j_call: TRBJ1-5; v_call: TRBV18; cdr3_aa: CASSPGQGVFQPQHF
j_call: TRBJ2-7; v_call: TRBV6-1; cdr3_aa: CASSHDRAYEQYF
j_call: TRBJ1-4; v_call: TRBV6-1; cdr3_aa: CASSEGQPATNEKLFF
j_call: TRBJ2-2; v_call: TRBV19; cdr3_aa: CASTSTGTLNTGELFF
j_call: TRBJ2-3; v_call: TRBV30; cdr3_aa: CAWSPGTSGTDTQYF
j_call: TRBJ1-5; v_call: TRBV11-2; cdr3_aa: CASRSGNQPQHF
j_call: TRBJ1-1; v_call: TRBV5-6; cdr3_aa: CASSFSYVNTEAFF
j_call: TRBJ2-1; v_call: TRBV7-9; cdr3_aa: CASSERDRGNEQFF
j_call: TRBJ2-1; v_call: TRBV9; cdr3_aa: CASSVDGDNQFF
j_call: TRBJ2-3; v_call: TRBV19; cdr3_aa: CASSPRAGGYPTDTQYF
j_call: TRBJ2-3; v_call: TRBV5-1; cdr3_aa: CASSPGLAGGITDTQYF
j_call: TRBJ1-2; v_call: TRBV29-1; cdr3_aa: CSGGTGEGYTF
j_call: TRBJ2-5; v_call: TRBV7-2; cdr3_aa: CASSLSGQETQYF
j_call: TRBJ2-1; v_call: TRBV11-3; cdr3_aa: CASSPIRTGSEQFF
j_call: TRBJ1-1; v_call: TRBV5-1; cdr3_aa: CASSSPPQGRLAEAFF
j_call: TRBJ1-5; v_call: TRBV9; cdr3_aa: CASSSRGVSNQPQHF
j_call: TRBJ2-7; v_call: TRBV9; cdr3_aa: CASRSDGAYEQYF
j_call: TRBJ2-3; v_call: TRBV30; cdr3_aa: CAWGLDRPVTDTQYF
j_call: TRBJ2-5; v_call: TRBV11-2; cdr3_aa: CASSGGGKETQYF
j_call: TRBJ2-7; v_call: TRBV6-5; cdr3_aa: CASSYLGQAGEQYF
j_call: TRBJ2-3; v_call: TRBV10-1; cdr3_aa: CASSQTSRPDTQYF
j_call: TRBJ1-2; v_call: TRBV5-1; cdr3_aa: CASSVTGVYGYTF
j_call: TRBJ1-6; v_call: TRBV5-1; cdr3_aa: CASSLDREYSPLHF
j_call: TRBJ1-6; v_call: TRBV2; cdr3_aa: CASSDRRGQGLSSPLHF
j_call: TRBJ2-5; v_call: TRBV27; cdr3_aa: CASSNKGTGSWSKYF